This T cell receptor beta chain stems from a study of cytomegalovirus exposure and HLA in healthy donors. The CDR3 loop spans 17 amino acids. CDR1 is LGHNA and CDR2 is YNFKEQ in the germline V gene. Trimming at V came to 1 base and at J to 6 bases, leaving 5 bases not matched to a gene. Sequencing was performed with immunoSEQ multiplex PCR; in TCRdb, only in-frame clones are kept and a portion is missing. The sample contains under 250,000 clones, about 90% of which appear only once. Findings and caveats of the study: CMV antigen specificity was confirmed in vitro for a few CMV-associated chains.

As to this clone: Its target is not known.

The rearrangement uses TRBV4-2 and TRBJ2-2; the match to TRBD2 covers 13 bases. Specimen: PBMCs. The receptor was derived from a man between 18 and 29 years old in good health and CMV-seropositive. CDR3 protein: CASSQGTSGSSPGELFF. The DNA of the CDR3 is TGTGCCAGCAGCCAAGGGACTAGCGGGAGTAGTCCCGGGGAGCTGTTTTTT.